These 5 T cell receptor beta chains came from one sample sequenced in a study of cytomegalovirus exposure and HLA in healthy donors (dated 2017 in TCRdb). The library was built by means of the immunoSEQ multiplex PCR assay. For the multiplex PCR, a mixture combining 60 forward primers for TCR Vbeta segments and 13 reverse primers for TCR Jbeta segments was used. The source is immuneACCESS, and TCRdb retained only in-frame sequences with V and J called. Part of the clones is not carried over; for the studies checked, unresolved V genes explain less than half of this, and the remainder is unexplained. For this sample there are 65,000 to 95,000 clones; approximately 80% appear just once. The biggest ten clones account for around an eighth of the sample. The sequencing sample was made of PBMCs. These receptors all stem from a human donor in good health.

This sequence joins TRBV25-1 and TRBJ1-2, with a possible D match to TRBD1 (5 bases). Germline V gene data show CDR1 as MGHDK and CDR2 as SYGVNS. V was clipped by 3 bases and J by 8 bases, with 13 bases between them. The CDR3 has 13 amino acids. The DNA for the CDR3 is TGTGCCAGCAGTGAGGGTCCATGGGGCGGCTACACCTTC. Protein product: CASSEGPWGGYTF.

The sample holds a few counts of this clone. The rearrangement links TRBV4-1 to TRBJ1-1; D uncertain. The V and J ends lost 0 bases and 5 bases respectively, with 13 bases between them. The germline CDR1 and CDR2 sequences are MGHRA and YSYEKL. The CDR3 spans 15 residues. CDR3 protein: CASSQDRTVYTEAFF. The CDR3 DNA follows: TGCGCCAGCAGCCAAGATCGCACGGTTTATACTGAAGCTTTCTTT.

In this sample, this clone turned up a few times. The J gene is TRBJ1-1, the V gene TRBV10-1, with D perhaps TRBD1 (5 bases). V was trimmed by 4 bases and J by 4 bases, leaving 16 bases between them. CDR1 WNHNN and CDR2 SYGVQD come from the germline V gene (reference sequence). The CDR3 contains 15 residues. CDR3 in DNA: TGCGCCAGCAGTGCCTTTGGCGGGGGACGCACTGAAGCTTTCTTT. It specifies CASSAFGGGRTEAFF.

The CDR3: CSVLNRGLAGYTF. CDR3 nucleotides: TGCAGCGTCCTGAACAGGGGCTTAGCTGGCTACACCTTC. The chain recombines TRBV29-1 with TRBJ1-2, with 7 bases fitting TRBD1. The CDR3 is 13 residues long. The V and J ends lost 6 bases and 7 bases, in that order; junction bases with no gene match: 11. Germline-derived CDR1 and CDR2 are SQVTM and ANQGSEA.

V gene TRBV27 combines with J gene TRBJ2-7; 7 bases agree with TRBD2. V lost 3 bases and J lost 7; bases outside the gene matches: 15. The CDR3 spans 16 residues. Germline V lookup: CDR1 MNHEY, CDR2 SMNVEV (reference sequence). The CDR3 protein is CASSFRAGPGRGEQYF. In nucleotides, the CDR3 is TGTGCCAGCAGTTTCCGAGCCGGGCCTGGGCGGGGGGAGCAGTACTTC.